A single sample gave rise to the 16 T cell receptor beta chains below, sequenced in a study of siplizumab effects on memory and regulatory T cells. The protocol was immunoSEQ multiplex PCR, while the TCRdb copy is restricted to in-frame clones and leaves out a portion. Of about 100,000 clones in the sample, about 95% are singletons; the top ten hold over 1%. Sequencing used non-Treg CD4+ T cells sorted from blood. These TCRs come from a human donor in good health.

This rearrangement joins TRBV4-2 to TRBJ2-1; no firm D call. The CDR3 is made up of 18 amino acids. Germline CDR1 and CDR2: LGHNA and YNFKEQ. V lost 5 bases and J lost 2, with 22 bases in between. The CDR3 DNA follows: TGTGCCAGCAGCTCCCCCGTGAATATGCGACTCACCTACAATGAGCAGTTCTTC. Protein: CASSSPVNMRLTYNEQFF.

The chain has TRBV4-1 and TRBJ2-3; tentatively, D is TRBD2 (6 bases). This CDR3 has 14 amino acids. The germline V gene encodes CDR1 MGHRA and CDR2 YSYEKL. Trimming removed 4 bases at V and 2 bases at J, with 10 bases between. CDR3 amino acids: CASSRGLITDTQYF. The CDR3 region has the DNA TGCGCCAGCAGCCGGGGACTGATCACAGATACGCAGTATTTT.

The chain links TRBV7-9 to TRBJ2-7, with D hard to call. The germline CDR1 and CDR2 sequences are SEHNR and FQNEAQ (reference sequence). This CDR3 comprises 12 residues. Trimming removed 0 bases at V and 3 bases at J, with 3 bases between. The CDR3 region has the DNA TGTGCCAGCAGCTTAGCACTCTACGAGCAGTACTTC. Protein: CASSLALYEQYF.

The chain links TRBV6-1 to TRBJ1-2; D is possibly TRBD1 (6 bases). Per the germline V gene, CDR1 is MNHNS and CDR2 is SASEGT. This CDR3 region has 12 residues. V lost 6 bases and J 8 bases, leaving 13 bases between the germline ends. The CDR3 protein is CASSRGAHGYTF. The CDR3 nucleotides read TGTGCCAGCAGCCGGGGGGCGCACGGCTACACCTTC.

A single count supports this clone. The chain uses TRBV27 and TRBJ2-7; TRBD2 matches at 10 bases. Unmatched junction bases numbered 14, after V lost 8 bases and J lost 7 bases. This CDR3 spans 15 amino acids. Looked up from germline, CDR1 is MNHEY and CDR2 is SMNVEV (reference sequence). CDR3 in amino acids: CASHGGLAGAREQYF. The CDR3 nucleotides read TGTGCCAGCCATGGGGGCCTAGCGGGAGCTCGGGAGCAGTACTTC.

The rearrangement uses TRBV4-1 and TRBJ2-7; 7 bases agree with TRBD2. The CDR3 contains 14 residues. Germline V CDR1 and CDR2: MGHRA, YSYEKL. V lost 10 bases and J lost 7; bases outside the gene matches: 16. CDR3 nucleotide sequence: TGCGCCACCCGGGGGGAGGGGACGGCGGGGGAGCAGTACTTC. Translation: CATRGEGTAGEQYF.

This chain connects TRBV9 to TRBJ1-1; no clear D gene. This CDR3 has 14 residues. The germline CDR1 and CDR2 sequences are SGDLS and YYNGEE. Trimming removed 0 bases from V and 1 base from J, with 7 bases in between. This chain's CDR3 is CASSVEQKNTEAFF. DNA of the CDR3: TGTGCCAGCAGCGTAGAACAGAAGAACACTGAAGCTTTCTTT.

This clone was counted once. V is TRBV29-1 and J is TRBJ2-3; 9 bases align to TRBD1. There are 15 residues in the CDR3. CDR1 is SQVTM, CDR2 ANQGSEA, per germline. J lost 0 bases, V lost 4 bases, and 5 bases had no gene match. The CDR3 here is CSVVPTGGSTDTQYF. CDR3 nucleotide sequence: TGCAGCGTTGTCCCGACAGGGGGGAGCACAGATACGCAGTATTTT.

V usage is TRBV7-9 and J usage is TRBJ2-1; 7 bases are a match to TRBD2. This CDR3 has 15 amino acids. V was clipped by 5 bases and J by 5 bases; unmatched bases: 9. Germline V lookup: CDR1 SEHNR, CDR2 FQNEAQ (reference sequence). Here the CDR3 DNA reads TGTGCCAGCAGCCCAGCGGGACTCTCGAACAATGAGCAGTTCTTC. Its protein is CASSPAGLSNNEQFF.

This chain connects TRBV5-5 to TRBJ1-1; D remains ambiguous. This CDR3 is built from 14 residues. With 4 bases removed from V and 1 base from J, the gap between germline ends came to 11 bases. Germline V gene data show CDR1 as SGHKS and CDR2 as YYEKEE (reference sequence). Here the CDR3 DNA reads TGTGCCAGCAGCCTCCGGGCCACGAACACTGAAGCTTTCTTT. Translated, it gives CASSLRATNTEAFF. The variable domain in full, completed from reference TRBV5-5 and TRBJ1-1, reads DAGVTQSPTHLIKTRGQQVTLRCSPISGHKSVSWYQQVLGQGPQFIFQYYEKEERGRGNFPDRFSARQFPNYSSELNVNALLLGDSALYLCASSLRATNTEAFFGQGTRLTVV.

The chain uses TRBV5-4 and TRBJ2-5, with a weak D call TRBD1 (6 bases). This CDR3 has 16 residues. CDR1 SGHNT and CDR2 YYREEE come from the germline V gene (reference sequence). With 3 bases removed from V and 5 bases from J, the gap between germline ends came to 20 bases. The CDR3 is CASSSSTTTGRETQYF. CDR3 bases: TGTGCCAGCAGCTCCTCTACCACGACAGGACGGGAGACCCAGTACTTC.

CDR3 loop: CASSRGQGAVPSSYEQYF. The DNA for the CDR3 is TGTGCCAGCAGCCGTGGGCAGGGGGCTGTTCCCAGCTCCTACGAGCAGTACTTC. The chain employs TRBV5-4 and TRBJ2-7, with 8 bases aligning to TRBD1. V shed 4 bases, J shed 0 bases, and the junction held 15 bases outside the gene matches. The CDR3 runs to 18 residues. Germline CDR1 SGHNT, CDR2 YYREEE (reference sequence).

The J gene is TRBJ1-5, the V gene TRBV25-1, with D tentatively TRBD1 (6 bases). The CDR3 contains 14 residues. CDR1 and CDR2 from the germline V gene are MGHDK and SYGVNS. V lost 6 bases, J lost 3 bases, and 12 bases lay in between. The CDR3, as DNA: TGTGCCAGCAGCTACGGACAGTCCAATCAGCCCCAGCATTTT. Translation gives CASSYGQSNQPQHF.

V is TRBV7-3 and J is TRBJ2-2; D not resolved. The germline V gene has CDR1 SGHTA and CDR2 FQGTGA. The CDR3 is 12 residues long. V was clipped by 2 bases and J by 7 bases, with 5 bases between them. The CDR3 DNA reads TGTGCCAGCAGCTTAGAAGTCGGGGAGCTGTTTTTT. Translated: CASSLEVGELFF.

The rearrangement links TRBV5-1 to TRBJ2-2; 9 bases map to TRBD2. The germline CDR1 and CDR2 sequences are SGHRS and YFSETQ. CDR3 length: 17 amino acids. The ends lost 1 base at V and 4 bases at J; junction bases unmatched: 8. The CDR3 DNA follows: TGCGCCAGCAGCTTGCGACTAGCGGACTACGGCACCGGGGAGCTGTTTTTT. As protein: CASSLRLADYGTGELFF. Full variable domain (remainder filled in from reference TRBV5-1 and TRBJ2-2): KAGVTQTPRYLIKTRGQQVTLSCSPISGHRSVSWYQQTPGQGLQFLFEYFSETQRNKGNFPGRFSGRQFSNSRSEMNVSTLELGDSALYLCASSLRLADYGTGELFFGEGSRLTVL.

This chain joins TRBV7-9 and TRBJ1-2, with TRBD1 as a possible D gene (5 bases). The CDR3 is made up of 13 amino acids. Per the germline V gene, CDR1 is SEHNR and CDR2 is FQNEAQ (reference sequence). The germline V and J ends were trimmed by 5 bases and 8 bases, with 15 bases remaining between them. Written as DNA, the CDR3 is TGTGCCAGCAGCACAGGACCCCTTAGGGGCTACACCTTC. It codes for CASSTGPLRGYTF.